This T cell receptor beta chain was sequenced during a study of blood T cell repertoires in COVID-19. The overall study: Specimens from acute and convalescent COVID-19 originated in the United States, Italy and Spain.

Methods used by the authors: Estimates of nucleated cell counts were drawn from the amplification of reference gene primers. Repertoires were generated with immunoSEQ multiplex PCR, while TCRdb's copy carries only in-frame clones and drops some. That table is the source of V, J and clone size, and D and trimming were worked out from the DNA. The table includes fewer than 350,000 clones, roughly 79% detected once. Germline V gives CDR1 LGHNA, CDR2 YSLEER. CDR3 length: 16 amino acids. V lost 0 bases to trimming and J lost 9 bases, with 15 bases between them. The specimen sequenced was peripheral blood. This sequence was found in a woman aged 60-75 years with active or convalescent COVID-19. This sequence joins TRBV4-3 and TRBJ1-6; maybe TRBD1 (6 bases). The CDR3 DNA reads TGCGCCAGCAGCCAAGATGGGAACAGGGTAGTTTCACCCCTCCACTTT. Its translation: CASSQDGNRVVSPLHF.